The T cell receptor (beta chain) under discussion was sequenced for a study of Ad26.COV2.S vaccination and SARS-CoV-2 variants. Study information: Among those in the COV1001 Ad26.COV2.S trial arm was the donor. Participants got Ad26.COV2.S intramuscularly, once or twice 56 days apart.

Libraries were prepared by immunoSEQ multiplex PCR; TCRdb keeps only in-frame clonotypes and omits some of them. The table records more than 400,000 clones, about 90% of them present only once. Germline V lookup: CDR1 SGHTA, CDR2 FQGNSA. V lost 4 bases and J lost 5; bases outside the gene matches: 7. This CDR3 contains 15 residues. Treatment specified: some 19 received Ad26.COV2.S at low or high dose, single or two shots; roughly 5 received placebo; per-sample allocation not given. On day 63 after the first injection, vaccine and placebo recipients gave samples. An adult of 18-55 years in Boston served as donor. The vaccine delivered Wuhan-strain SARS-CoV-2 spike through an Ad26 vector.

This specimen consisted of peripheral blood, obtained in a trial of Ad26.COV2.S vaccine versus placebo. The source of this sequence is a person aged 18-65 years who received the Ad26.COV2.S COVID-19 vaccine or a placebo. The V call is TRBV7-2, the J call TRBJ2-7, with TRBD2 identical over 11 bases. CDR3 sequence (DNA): TGTGCCAGCAGCTACACTAGCGGGGGATTCAACGAGCAGTACTTC. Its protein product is CASSYTSGGFNEQYF.